This TCR beta chain is from a study of T cells in Graves' hyperthyroidism and ophthalmopathy. A few counts support this clonotype. Its cognate antigen is unknown. The CDR3 has 14 amino acids. V lost 4 bases and J 5 bases, leaving 16 bases between the germline ends. Germline CDR1 and CDR2: GTSNPN and SVGIG (reference sequence). Study-level findings and limits: The blood repertoire included most of the expanded thyroid clonotypes above 0.001.

TCR beta CDR3 region amplification was performed from RNA transcripts. Using the HTBI primer set, a first-round RT-PCR was run on the TCR CDR3. MiXCR, run by TCRdb on the multiplex PCR reads, gives a single entry per CDR3 protein. This sample carries 450,000 to 650,000 distinct CDR3 sequences, about 15% of them seen once, and the ten largest clones take about 16%. What was sequenced was blood. The V gene is TRBV30, the J gene TRBJ2-3, with a weak D call TRBD1 (6 bases). This clonotype was sampled from a woman aged 18-29 years with Graves' ophthalmopathy. CDR3 region: CAWTVRGRGDTQYF. The CDR3 coding sequence is TGTGCCTGGACTGTCAGGGGTAGGGGAGATACGCAGTATTTT.